The next 2 T cell receptor beta chains were all read from a single sample in a study of T cell responses to AZD1222 COVID-19 vaccine. Sequencing used immunoSEQ multiplex PCR; TCRdb keeps in-frame clones, though not all of them. Of 100,000 to 150,000 clones listed, around nine tenths are singletons. Sample: peripheral blood, taken on day 0 of AZD1222 vaccination. The receptors originated from an adult in good health.

This chain connects TRBV25-1 to TRBJ2-1; D gene unclear. CDR3 size: 12 residues. V lost 7 bases to trimming and J lost 10 bases, with 14 bases between them. Germline V lookup: CDR1 MGHDK, CDR2 SYGVNS. This CDR3 is CASKKQGREQFF. The CDR3 coding sequence is TGTGCCAGCAAGAAGCAAGGTCGGGAGCAGTTCTTC.

V gene TRBV9 combines with J gene TRBJ2-7; TRBD1 matches at 9 bases. This CDR3 contains 16 residues. Unmatched junction bases numbered 4, after V lost 0 bases and J lost 0 bases. Germline CDR1 SGDLS, CDR2 YYNGEE. The CDR3 region is CASSVGTGVSSYEQYF. DNA for the CDR3: TGTGCCAGCAGCGTAGGGACAGGGGTAAGCTCCTACGAGCAGTACTTC.